This record concerns one T cell receptor beta chain sequence. V was clipped by 1 base and J by 0 bases, with 22 bases between them. The germline CDR1 and CDR2 sequences are MNHNS and SASEGT. The CDR3 has 20 amino acids. The sample is drawn from a study of technical replicates of blood from a few donors. Produced via immunoSEQ multiplex PCR; TCRdb's table is partial and in-frame only. The sample holds 65,000 to 95,000 clones, 95% to 98% seen once. The sample taken for sequencing was T cells isolated from PBMCs. The TCR originated in a human donor in good health. V usage is TRBV6-1 and J usage is TRBJ1-5, with a tentative D call TRBD1 (5 bases). The CDR3 DNA sequence: TGTGCCAGCAGTGAAGGGGGCGAAGGTAACCTAGTCTATAGCAATCAGCCCCAGCATTTT. Translation gives CASSEGGEGNLVYSNQPQHF.